This passage covers 30 T cell receptor beta chains from one sample sequenced in a study of beta chain features in type 1 diabetes. All of the isolated RNA was reverse transcribed, so expressed TCRB transcripts were sequenced. Some clones are missing from TCRdb's copy, which holds only in-frame ones; the method was immunoSEQ multiplex PCR. The sample shows roughly 610,000 clones, about a sixth of them seen only once. Sequenced material: naive CD4+ T cells from blood. Receptor source: a man aged 18 to 30 in good health.

The chain carries TRBV7-8 and TRBJ1-2; D is unresolved. V was pared by 3 bases and J by 6 bases, with 8 bases between. The CDR3 spans 12 residues. The germline gives CDR1 SGHVS, CDR2 FQNEAQ. CDR3 loop: CASSFLRDGYTF. The CDR3 bases are TGTGCCAGCAGCTTCCTCCGTGATGGCTACACCTTC.

The rearrangement uses TRBV28 and TRBJ2-5, with 9 bases lining up with TRBD2. Trimming cost V 6 bases and J 1 base; bases outside gene matches: 6. The CDR3 extends over 15 amino acids. The germline CDR1 and CDR2 sequences are MDHEN and SYDVKM. The CDR3 nucleotides are TGTGCCAGCAGCCTACGACTAGCGGCCCAAGAGACCCAGTACTTC. Encoded protein: CASSLRLAAQETQYF.

The rearrangement uses TRBV28 and TRBJ2-1, with 9 bases matching TRBD2. The V segment lost 2 bases and the J segment 1 base; nucleotides outside the gene matches: 0. This CDR3 spans 15 amino acids. From germline, CDR1 is MDHEN and CDR2 SYDVKM. Here the CDR3 reads CASSLLAGSYNEQFF. The CDR3 DNA reads as TGTGCCAGCAGTTTACTAGCGGGGTCCTACAATGAGCAGTTCTTC.

This clone was found a few times. This chain connects TRBV9 to TRBJ1-3, with D unclear. Trimming pared 0 bases from V and 4 bases from J, leaving 14 bases between. CDR1 is SGDLS and CDR2 is YYNGEE in the germline V gene. The CDR3 consists of 16 residues. The chain's CDR3 is CASSVGAGTQGNTIYF. The CDR3 DNA sequence: TGTGCCAGCAGCGTAGGGGCAGGCACGCAGGGAAACACCATATATTTT.

This clone was seen a handful of times. The chain's CDR3 is CASSMEYTTTDTQYF. CDR3 nucleotide sequence: TGTGCCAGCAGTATGGAGTATACTACCACAGATACGCAGTATTTT. The genes are TRBV2 and TRBJ2-3, with D hard to call. In germline, CDR1 is SNHLY, CDR2 FYNNEI. This CDR3 comprises 15 residues. The V end lost 5 bases, the J end lost 2 bases, and 14 bases lay between the germline ends.

The gene calls are TRBV29-1 and TRBJ2-5, with D hard to call. The CDR3 sequence is 13 residues long. Germline CDR1 reads SQVTM; CDR2 reads ANQGSEA. The V end was cut by 3 bases, the J end by 7 bases, with 15 bases between. DNA for the CDR3: TGCAGCGTTGAGAGTCGGCTTCTGGCGACCCAGTACTTC. It encodes CSVESRLLATQYF.

V and J are TRBV6-1 and TRBJ2-3; TRBD1 might be the D (5 bases). CDR1 is MNHNS and CDR2 is SASEGT in the germline V gene. The CDR3 loop spans 11 amino acids. Deletions cut 7 bases from V and 3 bases from J, with 5 bases between. In DNA, the CDR3 is TGTGCCAGCAAGGGGACAGATACGCAGTATTTT. It specifies CASKGTDTQYF.

This clone was seen only a few times. The V gene is TRBV28, the J gene TRBJ2-6; D gene unclear. V was clipped by 8 bases and J by 0 bases, with 8 bases between them. Germline CDR1 reads MDHEN; CDR2 reads SYDVKM. The CDR3 extends over 14 amino acids. The CDR3 region has the DNA TGTGCCAGCGGTGCCCACTCTGGGGCCAACGTCCTGACTTTC. Amino acids: CASGAHSGANVLTF.

The chain uses TRBV27 and TRBJ1-1, with 8 bases that match TRBD1. The CDR3 consists of 13 residues. The J segment lost 4 bases and the V segment lost 5 bases, leaving 3 bases of the junction unmatched. In germline, CDR1 is MNHEY, CDR2 SMNVEV (reference sequence). CDR3 nucleotide sequence: TGTGCCAGCAGTGGACAGGGATTCACTGAAGCTTTCTTT. Protein product: CASSGQGFTEAFF.

The V gene is TRBV2, the J gene TRBJ1-2, with 7 bases identical to TRBD1. V lost 3 bases and J lost 8; bases outside the gene matches: 12. CDR1 and CDR2 from the germline V gene are SNHLY and FYNNEI. The CDR3 contains 15 residues. The DNA of the CDR3 is TGTGCCAGCAGTGAGGATGGGACAGTCCTCCCAGGCTACACCTTC. Translated: CASSEDGTVLPGYTF.

This clone occurred once. The chain has TRBV9 and TRBJ2-3; 7 bases are a match to TRBD1. Germline loops: CDR1 SGDLS, CDR2 YYNGEE. The V and J ends lost 4 bases and 0 bases, in that order; junction bases with no gene match: 8. This CDR3 contains 16 residues. The CDR3 nucleotides are TGTGCCAGCAGCATCCGACGACAGGGTAGCACAGATACGCAGTATTTT. It yields the protein CASSIRRQGSTDTQYF.

This chain links TRBV12-2 with TRBJ2-2; the D call of TRBD1 is as the table states it, not checked on the DNA. TRBV12-2 is termed a pseudogene. The CDR3 covers 16 residues. The CDR3, as DNA: TGTGCAAGTCGCTTAGCACTGGGACAGGACACCGGGGAGCTGTTTTTT. It encodes CASRLALGQDTGELFF.

The gene calls are TRBV30 and TRBJ1-2; TRBD1 might be the D (5 bases). CDR3 length equals 13 residues. Trimming pared 0 bases from V and 5 bases from J, leaving 10 bases between. Per the germline V gene, CDR1 is GTSNPN and CDR2 is SVGIG (reference sequence). The CDR3 region is CAWSVSGGYGYTF. Here the CDR3 DNA reads TGTGCCTGGAGTGTTTCGGGGGGTTATGGCTACACCTTC.

V gene TRBV28 combines with J gene TRBJ1-5; 9 bases align to TRBD1. Trimming cost V 6 bases and J 2 bases; bases outside gene matches: 8. The CDR3 is made up of 16 amino acids. The V gene's germline CDR1 is MDHEN and CDR2 SYDVKM. DNA of the CDR3: TGTGCCAGCAGAGAAACAGGGGGCAGGGGCAATCAGCCCCAGCATTTT. Translation: CASRETGGRGNQPQHF.

This chain links TRBV7-2 with TRBJ2-7; D perhaps matches TRBD2 (5 bases). CDR3 length equals 15 residues. CDR1 and CDR2 (germline): SGHTA, FQGNSA. Trimming removed 1 base at V and 3 bases at J, with 13 bases between. CDR3 in amino acids: CASSLVSPGGYEQYF. CDR3 DNA sequence: TGTGCCAGCAGCTTAGTGAGCCCCGGAGGCTACGAGCAGTACTTC.

The V and J genes are TRBV28 and TRBJ2-7; D gene unclear. The germline V gene encodes CDR1 MDHEN and CDR2 SYDVKM. This CDR3 spans 16 amino acids. The germline V and J ends were trimmed by 7 bases and 4 bases, with 23 bases remaining between them. CDR3 region: CASNSPVGQPIYEQYF. The CDR3 region has the DNA TGTGCCAGCAACTCCCCGGTGGGTCAGCCCATATACGAGCAGTACTTC.

This clone was seen more than once but under ten times. V usage is TRBV25-1 and J usage is TRBJ1-3; D is ambiguous. The CDR3 consists of 13 residues. V lost 4 bases, J lost 4 bases, and 8 bases lay in between. CDR1 and CDR2 from the germline V gene are MGHDK and SYGVNS. The CDR3 loop is CASSAGVGNTIYF. In DNA, the CDR3 is TGTGCCAGCAGTGCTGGGGTCGGAAACACCATATATTTT.

The CDR3 loop reads CASSLEGSSNEKLFF. The DNA for the CDR3 is TGCGCCAGCAGCTTGGAGGGTTCCTCTAATGAAAAACTGTTTTTT. V usage is TRBV5-1 and J usage is TRBJ1-4, with D unresolved. Germline CDR1 SGHRS, CDR2 YFSETQ. This CDR3 contains 15 residues. Trimming stripped 0 bases from V and 3 bases from J, with 9 bases between.

The genes are TRBV6-1 and TRBJ1-1, with D unclear. The germline gives CDR1 MNHNS, CDR2 SASEGT. The CDR3 is 14 residues long. V was trimmed by 6 bases and J by 4 bases, leaving 15 bases between them. CDR3 sequence (DNA): TGTGCCAGCAGCCACAAGTGGACTGGCACTGAAGCTTTCTTT. Amino acid sequence: CASSHKWTGTEAFF.

This clone showed up just a few times. The chain recombines TRBV7-9 with TRBJ1-1; TRBD1 might be the D (5 bases). This CDR3 spans 13 amino acids. The V end lost 4 bases, the J end lost 7 bases, and 13 bases lay between the germline ends. Germline V gene sequence: CDR1 SEHNR, CDR2 FQNEAQ (reference sequence). As DNA, the CDR3 is TGTGCCAGCAGCTCCTTTAAGGGACTTGAAGCTTTCTTT. This translates into CASSSFKGLEAFF.

The chain carries TRBV4-1 and TRBJ2-5; D not resolved. Germline loops: CDR1 MGHRA, CDR2 YSYEKL. Trimming stripped 1 base from V and 1 base from J, with 10 bases between. This CDR3 is built from 15 residues. This chain's CDR3 is CASSQVGVSQETQYF. CDR3 bases: TGCGCCAGCAGCCAAGTAGGCGTCTCCCAAGAGACCCAGTACTTC.

This clone was seen a handful of times. This chain links TRBV9 with TRBJ2-1, with 9 bases fitting TRBD2. Germline V lookup: CDR1 SGDLS, CDR2 YYNGEE. J was trimmed by 8 bases and V by 4 bases; bases with no gene match: 4. The length of the CDR3 is 13 residues. The CDR3 DNA reads as TGTGCCAGCAGCTCCTGGACTAGCGATGAGCAGTTCTTC. Its translation: CASSSWTSDEQFF.

This clone was picked up a small number of times. The J gene is TRBJ1-1, the V gene TRBV4-3; D is uncertain. Germline V gene sequence: CDR1 LGHNA, CDR2 YSLEER. V was pared by 2 bases and J by 5 bases, with 12 bases between. This CDR3 contains 14 residues. The DNA of the CDR3 is TGCGCCAGCAGCCAAAGATTTCGTCTGACTGAAGCTTTCTTT. Residues: CASSQRFRLTEAFF.

The table lists this clone with a few counts. This sequence joins TRBV9 and TRBJ2-1; D remains unclear. This CDR3 is 13 amino acids long. With 0 bases removed from V and 5 bases from J, the gap between germline ends came to 6 bases. Germline CDR1 SGDLS, CDR2 YYNGEE. This CDR3 reads CASSVVEDNEQFF. The CDR3 region has the DNA TGTGCCAGCAGCGTAGTGGAAGACAATGAGCAGTTCTTC.

This clone was recorded a few times. This chain connects TRBV5-1 to TRBJ2-5; D unclear. V lost 3 bases and J lost 1, with 7 bases in between. Germline-derived CDR1 and CDR2 are SGHRS and YFSETQ. The CDR3 is made up of 13 amino acids. CDR3 amino acids: CASSYPSQETQYF. The CDR3 DNA reads TGCGCCAGCAGCTACCCCTCCCAAGAGACCCAGTACTTC.

Only a few counts were recorded for this clone. The V and J genes are TRBV27 and TRBJ1-4, with a weak D call TRBD1 (5 bases). CDR1 and CDR2 (germline): MNHEY, SMNVEV (reference sequence). V lost 7 bases and J lost 6, with 18 bases in between. CDR3 length: 15 amino acids. The CDR3 here is CASTKTAARDEKLFF. In DNA form, the CDR3 reads TGTGCCAGCACCAAGACAGCCGCAAGGGATGAAAAACTGTTTTTT.

This clone occurred a few times. The chain carries TRBV10-3 and TRBJ2-6, with 8 positions matching TRBD2. V trimming: 10 bases; J trimming: 0 bases; junction bases outside the gene matches: 8. Looked up from germline, CDR1 is ENHRY and CDR2 is SYGVKD. This CDR3 contains 16 residues. As DNA, the CDR3 is TGTGCCAACAGCGGGGGCCCTCTCTCTGGGGCCAACGTCCTGACTTTC. Protein product: CANSGGPLSGANVLTF.

The sample holds a few counts of this clone. This rearrangement joins TRBV7-3 to TRBJ1-1; TRBD1 matches at 7 bases. V lost 2 bases, J lost 1 base, and 1 base stayed unmatched. CDR1 and CDR2 (germline): SGHTA, FQGTGA. The length of the CDR3 is 14 residues. CDR3 DNA sequence: TGTGCCAGCAGCTTACAGGGGGAGAACACTGAAGCTTTCTTT. This codes for CASSLQGENTEAFF.

This clone was seen a handful of times. The chain recombines TRBV19 with TRBJ2-1, with 13 bases lining up with TRBD2. The CDR3 length is 15 residues. Germline-derived CDR1 and CDR2 are LNHDA and SQIVND (reference sequence). V lost 5 bases and J lost 7; bases outside the gene matches: 5. The CDR3 region is CASSRTSGGSNEQFF. The CDR3 DNA is TGTGCCAGTAGTCGGACTAGCGGGGGATCAAATGAGCAGTTCTTC. Full variable domain (outside the CDR3, taken from reference TRBV19 and TRBJ2-1): DGGITQSPKYLFRKEGQNVTLSCEQNLNHDAMYWYRQDPGQGLRLIYYSQIVNDFQKGDIAEGYSVSREKKESFPLTVTSAQKNPTAFYLCASSRTSGGSNEQFFGPGTRLTVL.

This clone has just one count. The J gene is TRBJ1-2, the V gene TRBV5-1, with 7 bases that match TRBD1. With V trimmed by 3 bases and J by 7 bases, 9 bases remained unmatched. CDR3 size: 14 residues. Germline CDR1 is SGHRS and CDR2 is YFSETQ. The CDR3 DNA is TGCGCCAGCAGCTCAGGACAGGAGTATGGTGGCTACACCTTC. It specifies CASSSGQEYGGYTF.